This paragraph reports one TCR beta chain. Its antigen is undetermined. This sample stems from a study of shared clonotypes between healthy human individuals. Study outcomes and limitations: Shared across several donors were around 5% of the naive CD4 clonotypes.

Germline values: CDR1 MDHEN, CDR2 SYDVKM. The CDR3 consists of 20 residues. The V and J ends lost 2 bases and 4 bases, in that order; junction bases with no gene match: 22. Using immunoSEQ multiplex PCR, the repertoire was profiled, and TCRdb retains in-frame clones only, with some absent. Of roughly 2.5 million clones in the sample, over 85% are singletons; the top ten hold 0.11% to 0.15%. V is TRBV28 and J is TRBJ1-1; 7 bases agree with TRBD1. Sequenced: naive CD4+ T cells sorted from blood. Subset noted: CD45RA+ positively selected. The clonotype was recovered from a man aged 18-30 years in good health. This CDR3 is CASSLRVDTPRTGKGTEAFF. The CDR3 coding sequence is TGTGCCAGCAGTTTAAGAGTCGACACACCCCGGACAGGAAAGGGCACTGAAGCTTTCTTT.